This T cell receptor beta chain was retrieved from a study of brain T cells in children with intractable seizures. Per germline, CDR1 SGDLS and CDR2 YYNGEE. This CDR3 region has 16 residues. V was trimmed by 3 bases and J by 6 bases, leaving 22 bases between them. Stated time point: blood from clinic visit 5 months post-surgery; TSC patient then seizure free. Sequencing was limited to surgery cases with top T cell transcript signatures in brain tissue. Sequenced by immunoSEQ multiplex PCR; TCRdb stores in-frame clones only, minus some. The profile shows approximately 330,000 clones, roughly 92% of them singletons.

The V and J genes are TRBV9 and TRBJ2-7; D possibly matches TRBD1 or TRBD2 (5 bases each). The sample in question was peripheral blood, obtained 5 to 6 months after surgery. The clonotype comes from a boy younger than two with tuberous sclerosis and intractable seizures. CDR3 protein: CASSAGDPLNPPEQYF. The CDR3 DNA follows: TGTGCCAGCAGCGCCGGGGACCCTCTTAACCCCCCCGAGCAGTACTTC.